The 10 T cell receptor beta chains in this list originate from one sample, sequenced in a study of T-cell reconstitution after alpha-beta-depleted transplantation in children. Unique molecular identifiers featured in how the TCRbeta library was prepared. TCRdb reprocessed the PCR reads via MiXCR and lists one record per CDR3 protein. The sample lists 450,000 to 700,000 distinct CDR3 sequences; more than 20% were seen once. The source was PBMCs, collected before TCRalphabeta/CD19-depleted stem cell transplant. These receptors came from a boy in the first two years of life with Wiskott-Aldrich syndrome, due to receive a stem cell transplant.

Only a few counts were recorded for this clonotype. V gene TRBV20-1 combines with J gene TRBJ2-2, with D possibly TRBD2 on 5 matching bases. Germline CDR1 reads DFQATT; CDR2 reads SNEGSKA (reference sequence). V was cut by 6 bases and J by 6 bases, with 11 bases left in between. CDR3 length: 12 residues. In DNA, the CDR3 is TGCAGTGCCAGCGGTCGCGCCGGGGAGCTGTTTTTT. Translation gives CSASGRAGELFF.

This clonotype has just a few counts. The chain employs TRBV4-2 and TRBJ2-5, with 12 nucleotides matching TRBD1. This CDR3 comprises 19 residues. Germline loops: CDR1 LGHNA, CDR2 YNFKEQ. Trimming cost V 5 bases and J 2 bases; bases outside gene matches: 15. The chain's CDR3 is CASSGKGQGAVLGQETQYF. The CDR3 region has the DNA TGTGCCAGCAGCGGGAAGGGACAGGGGGCAGTTTTGGGACAAGAGACCCAGTACTTC.

This clonotype was counted between two and nine times. This chain uses TRBV29-1 with TRBJ2-3, with 7 nucleotides matching TRBD2. This CDR3 has 15 amino acids. CDR1 and CDR2 (germline): SQVTM, ANQGSEA. The junction had 18 bases not matched to a gene; V was cut back by 6 bases and J by 9 bases. The CDR3 loop is CSVRGVGGSKETQYF. CDR3 coding DNA: TGCAGCGTCCGGGGGGTAGGAGGTAGCAAGGAAACGCAGTATTTT.

This clonotype was picked up a small number of times. The chain links TRBV9 to TRBJ2-7; a weak D match, TRBD2 (5 bases). CDR1 is SGDLS and CDR2 is YYNGEE in the germline V gene. There are 13 residues in the CDR3. V lost 0 bases and J 4 bases, leaving 8 bases between the germline ends. This CDR3 is CASSVAAGYEQYF. The CDR3 bases are TGTGCCAGCAGCGTAGCTGCGGGTTACGAGCAGTACTTC.

This clonotype was seen once. The chain is built from TRBV4-1 and TRBJ2-3; TRBD1 agrees at 8 bases. The germline V gene has CDR1 MGHRA and CDR2 YSYEKL. This CDR3 is 24 amino acids long. V was pared by 4 bases and J by 2 bases, with 32 bases of the junction left unmatched. The CDR3 DNA follows: TGCGCCAGCAGCCCGTGGGGAGTAACGACAGGGGTTGAATCGATTGAGATTCTCACAGATACGCAGTATTTT. It encodes CASSPWGVTTGVESIEILTDTQYF.

This rearrangement joins TRBV6-2 or TRBV6-3 to TRBJ2-7; D possibly corresponds to TRBD2 (5 bases). The V end lost 5 bases, the J end lost 7 bases, and 18 bases lay between the germline ends. Germline CDR1 reads MNHEY; CDR2 reads SVGEGT. The CDR3 is 14 residues long. The chain's CDR3 is CASSAGLIKGEQYF. The CDR3 DNA sequence: TGTGCCAGCAGTGCGGGCCTAATCAAAGGGGAGCAGTACTTC.

V usage is TRBV5-1 and J usage is TRBJ2-3, with D perhaps assigned TRBD1 or TRBD2 (5 bases each). CDR3 length: 17 amino acids. In germline, CDR1 is SGHRS, CDR2 YFSETQ. V was shortened by 1 base and J by 2 bases, with 17 bases between the two germline ends. The DNA for the CDR3 is TGCGCCAGCAGCTTGAGGGGCCGGGATCCCCACACAGATACGCAGTATTTT. This sequence encodes CASSLRGRDPHTDTQYF. Complete variable domain (other parts from reference TRBV5-1 and TRBJ2-3): KAGVTQTPRYLIKTRGQQVTLSCSPISGHRSVSWYQQTPGQGLQFLFEYFSETQRNKGNFPGRFSGRQFSNSRSEMNVSTLELGDSALYLCASSLRGRDPHTDTQYFGPGTRLTVL.

This clonotype came up a few times. The chain combines TRBV5-1 with TRBJ2-6; weak D call: TRBD2 (6 bases). The CDR3 consists of 17 residues. V was cut by 4 bases and J by 1 base, with 15 bases left in between. Germline CDR1 reads SGHRS; CDR2 reads YFSETQ. The CDR3 DNA is TGCGCCAGCAGCCGGACTATCTCCCTTTCTGGGGCCAACGTCCTGACTTTC. Its protein product is CASSRTISLSGANVLTF.

The rearrangement uses TRBV7-9 and TRBJ1-2; D is ambiguous. Germline CDR1 and CDR2: SEHNR and FQNEAQ (reference sequence). This CDR3 contains 15 residues. The V end lost 1 base, the J end lost 5 bases, and 14 bases lay between the germline ends. The CDR3 region has the DNA TGTGCCAGCAGCTTAGGGCAGGCGGGAATTTATGGCTACACCTTC. Protein sequence: CASSLGQAGIYGYTF.

V and J are TRBV5-1 and TRBJ2-7, with D possibly TRBD1 on 5 matching bases. The CDR3 extends over 16 amino acids. Germline V gene sequence: CDR1 SGHRS, CDR2 YFSETQ. Trimming took 0 bases from V and 4 from J, leaving 17 bases between them. The CDR3 here is CASSLAVVGRPYEQYF. The CDR3 DNA is TGCGCCAGCAGCTTGGCGGTGGTGGGGCGACCTTACGAGCAGTACTTC.